These 25 T cell receptor beta chains originate from one sample sequenced in a study of blood T cell repertoires in COVID-19 (TCRdb year 2020). Library construction relied on the immunoSEQ multiplex PCR assay. This is the immuneACCESS table as TCRdb keeps it, with only in-frame sequences that have V and J called. A part of the clones is gone; compared with another copy, unresolved V genes explain less than half, and the rest is unexplained. Recorded for this sample are about 100,000 clones; about nine tenths of them occurred a single time. The ten largest make up 2% to 2.5% of the sample. The sample taken for sequencing was peripheral blood. The receptor set was obtained from a man aged 50 to 59 with active COVID-19.

This chain's CDR3 is CASSPRGGATDTQYF. The CDR3, as DNA: TGTGCCAGCTCACCACGAGGGGGAGCCACAGATACGCAGTATTTT. J is TRBJ2-3 and V is TRBV18; TRBD1 might be the D (6 bases). Trimming cost V 1 base and J 2 bases, with 10 bases left between them. Germline CDR1 is KGHSH and CDR2 is LQKENI. The CDR3 totals 15 residues. Supplemented by reference TRBV18 and TRBJ2-3, the full variable domain reads NAGVMQNPRHLVRRRGQEARLRCSPMKGHSHVYWYRQLPEEGLKFMVYLQKENIIDESGMPKERFSAEFPKEGPSILRIQQVVRGDSAAYFCASSPRGGATDTQYFGPGTRLTVL.

The gene calls are TRBV9 and TRBJ1-2; a weak D match, TRBD1 (6 bases). The CDR3 is 15 amino acids. With 0 bases removed from V and 8 bases from J, the gap between germline ends came to 17 bases. Germline V gene sequence: CDR1 SGDLS, CDR2 YYNGEE. The CDR3 spells CASSVGQGSLGGYTF. CDR3 nucleotide sequence: TGTGCCAGCAGCGTAGGGCAGGGGAGTTTGGGAGGCTACACCTTC.

The rearrangement joins TRBV5-1 to TRBJ1-2, with 11 nucleotides matching TRBD1. Germline V gene lookup returns CDR1 SGHRS and CDR2 YFSETQ. J lost 10 bases, V lost 2 bases, and 7 bases had no gene match. The CDR3 is made up of 14 amino acids. This CDR3 is CASSFTPGQGAYTF. DNA for the CDR3: TGCGCCAGCAGCTTCACGCCCGGACAGGGGGCCTACACCTTC.

The genes are TRBV5-4 and TRBJ2-4; TRBD2 matches at 8 bases. Per germline, CDR1 SGHNT and CDR2 YYREEE (reference sequence). V gave up 4 bases and J gave up 3 bases; unmatched junction bases: 9. This CDR3 comprises 16 residues. CDR3 protein: CASSEQSGGLKNIQYF. The CDR3 DNA sequence: TGTGCCAGCAGCGAGCAAAGCGGGGGTCTCAAAAACATTCAGTACTTC.

This chain links TRBV28 with TRBJ1-5; D unclear. CDR1 MDHEN and CDR2 SYDVKM come from the germline V gene. CDR3 length: 14 amino acids. V gave up 6 bases and J gave up 7 bases, with 16 bases separating them. The CDR3 nucleotides are TGTGCCAGCAGACCCGGCGGGCCCGGACAGCCCCAGCATTTT. This codes for CASRPGGPGQPQHF.

V is TRBV19 and J is TRBJ1-5; 9 nucleotides agree with TRBD1. Germline lookup yields CDR1 LNHDA and CDR2 SQIVND (reference sequence). Trimming at V came to 7 bases and at J to 6 bases, leaving 10 bases not matched to a gene. This CDR3 is 15 amino acids long. CDR3 protein: CASTRDREWGQPQHF. As DNA, the CDR3 is TGTGCCAGTACCCGGGACAGGGAGTGGGGTCAGCCCCAGCATTTT.

This sequence joins TRBV5-1 and TRBJ1-2; perhaps TRBD1 as D (5 bases). The CDR3 totals 14 residues. The germline gives CDR1 SGHRS, CDR2 YFSETQ. The germline V and J ends were trimmed by 0 bases and 4 bases, with 10 bases remaining between them. The CDR3 DNA follows: TGCGCCAGCAGCTTGGAGCCTGGGGCCTATGGCTACACCTTC. This encodes CASSLEPGAYGYTF.

The chain is built from TRBV2 and TRBJ1-4; D call uncertain. V dropped 6 bases and J dropped 1 base, with 12 bases sitting between them. The CDR3 is 15 amino acids. Germline V gene data show CDR1 as SNHLY and CDR2 as FYNNEI. The CDR3 here is CASSNNDLTNEKLFF. CDR3 nucleotides: TGTGCCAGCAGCAACAACGATCTAACTAATGAAAAACTGTTTTTT.

The chain combines TRBV10-3 with TRBJ1-1; 7 bases are shared with TRBD1. V dropped 8 bases and J dropped 1; count of bases not matched to a gene: 4. The CDR3 is 13 residues long. The germline V gene encodes CDR1 ENHRY and CDR2 SYGVKD. This chain's CDR3 is CAIGQGGNTEAFF. The CDR3, as DNA: TGTGCCATCGGCCAGGGGGGGAACACTGAAGCTTTCTTT.

The chain links TRBV19 to TRBJ2-3; a weak D match, TRBD2 (6 bases). Germline V CDR1 and CDR2: LNHDA, SQIVND (reference sequence). This CDR3 is built from 18 residues. Trimming cost V 4 bases and J 2 bases, with 22 bases left between them. The DNA for the CDR3 is TGTGCCAGTAGTAACCCCCGGTCTGCCGGGACTTTCACAGATACGCAGTATTTT. Its protein is CASSNPRSAGTFTDTQYF.

This chain connects TRBV5-6 to TRBJ1-1; 8 nucleotides agree with TRBD1. Germline-derived CDR1 and CDR2 are SGHDT and YYEEEE. J lost 5 bases, V lost 3 bases, and 12 bases had no gene match. The CDR3 is 16 residues long. CDR3 in amino acids: CASSSGQGQAQTEAFF. The CDR3 DNA is TGTGCCAGCAGCTCCGGACAGGGACAGGCTCAGACTGAAGCTTTCTTT. The entire variable domain, with the rest obtained from reference TRBV5-6 and TRBJ1-1, is as follows: DAGVTQSPTHLIKTRGQQVTLRCSPKSGHDTVSWYQQALGQGPQFIFQYYEEEERQRGNFPDRFSGHQFPNYSSELNVNALLLGDSALYLCASSSGQGQAQTEAFFGQGTRLTVV.

This rearrangement joins TRBV6-5 to TRBJ2-7; possibly TRBD2 for D (6 bases). This CDR3 spans 14 amino acids. CDR1 and CDR2 from the germline V gene are MNHEY and SVGAGI. Trimming shortened V by 3 bases and J by 3 bases, and 12 bases separated the two germline ends. In DNA form, the CDR3 reads TGTGCCAGCAGTTATGTGGCCGGGGGCTACGAGCAGTACTTC. It codes for CASSYVAGGYEQYF.

In DNA form, the CDR3 reads TGTGCCAGCAGCTTAGCCCTAACAGTACACACTGAAGCTTTCTTT. Residues: CASSLALTVHTEAFF. V usage is TRBV7-9 and J usage is TRBJ1-1; D ambiguous. Trimming removed 0 bases at V and 3 bases at J, with 11 bases between. CDR1 and CDR2 from the germline V gene are SEHNR and FQNEAQ (reference sequence). The CDR3 consists of 15 residues.

The V gene is TRBV6-5, the J gene TRBJ2-3; D uncertain. The germline gives CDR1 MNHEY, CDR2 SVGAGI. The CDR3 spans 14 residues. The V end was cut by 7 bases, the J end by 0 bases, with 11 bases between. The CDR3 protein is CASTVGSSTDTQYF. CDR3 bases: TGTGCCAGCACTGTCGGTTCTAGCACAGATACGCAGTATTTT.

This chain joins TRBV5-1 and TRBJ2-7, with D tentatively TRBD1 (6 bases). Trimming removed 0 bases from V and 0 bases from J, with 10 bases in between. The CDR3 loop spans 15 amino acids. The germline V gene has CDR1 SGHRS and CDR2 YFSETQ. The CDR3, as DNA: TGCGCCAGCAGCTTGGCGCAGGGGAGCTCCTACGAGCAGTACTTC. Protein product: CASSLAQGSSYEQYF.

This clone occurred a few times. This sequence joins TRBV6-6 and TRBJ1-1; 9 bases match TRBD1. The CDR3 has 16 amino acids. CDR1 MNHNY and CDR2 SVGAGI come from the germline V gene (reference sequence). V shed 6 bases and J 5 bases; nucleotides not matched to a gene: 13. The CDR3 protein is CASSSGTGWAGTEAFF. The CDR3 bases are TGTGCCAGCAGCTCCGGGACAGGGTGGGCCGGGACTGAAGCTTTCTTT.

The V gene is TRBV4-1, the J gene TRBJ1-6; D is unclear. The CDR3 is 13 amino acids. The germline V and J ends were trimmed by 0 bases and 7 bases, with 4 bases remaining between them. Germline V gene sequence: CDR1 MGHRA, CDR2 YSYEKL. The CDR3 loop reads CASSQDPNSPLHF. The CDR3 nucleotides read TGCGCCAGCAGCCAAGATCCGAATTCACCCCTCCACTTT.

V gene TRBV25-1 combines with J gene TRBJ1-1; D remains ambiguous. CDR1 is MGHDK and CDR2 is SYGVNS in the germline V gene. Between the trimmed V and J ends, which lost 4 bases and 0 bases, there was a span of 6 bases. CDR3 length: 13 residues. CDR3 region: CASSAGLNTEAFF. The CDR3 nucleotides are TGTGCCAGCAGTGCGGGGTTGAACACTGAAGCTTTCTTT.

The chain uses TRBV27 and TRBJ1-1; 8 bases line up with TRBD1. This CDR3 is built from 16 residues. Per germline, CDR1 MNHEY and CDR2 SMNVEV (reference sequence). Trimming took 2 bases from V and 0 from J; bases not matched to a gene: 5. The CDR3 DNA follows: TGTGCCAGCAGTTTACCCAACAGGGGGTTGAACACTGAAGCTTTCTTT. Its protein product is CASSLPNRGLNTEAFF.

This rearrangement joins TRBV20-1 to TRBJ2-5; maybe TRBD2 (5 bases). Trimming shortened V by 8 bases and J by 7 bases, and 14 bases separated the two germline ends. The germline gives CDR1 DFQATT, CDR2 SNEGSKA (reference sequence). This CDR3 region has 11 residues. CDR3 DNA: TGCAGTACCATACCTCGGGGGACCCAGTACTTC. It codes for CSTIPRGTQYF.

The chain recombines TRBV19 with TRBJ1-5; D possibly corresponds to TRBD1 (5 bases). Germline V gene lookup returns CDR1 LNHDA and CDR2 SQIVND (reference sequence). The CDR3 is made up of 13 amino acids. V dropped 5 bases and J dropped 7 bases, with 12 bases sitting between them. As DNA, the CDR3 is TGTGCCAGTAGTCCCCGGCAGGGCCAGCCCCAGCATTTT. Amino acid sequence: CASSPRQGQPQHF.

This chain links TRBV12-3 or TRBV12-4 with TRBJ1-5; no clear D gene. V lost 6 bases and J 1 base, leaving 7 bases between the germline ends. The CDR3 spans 13 residues. Here the CDR3 DNA reads TGTGCCAGCAGCGACGGGAGCAATCAGCCCCAGCATTTT. Amino acid sequence: CASSDGSNQPQHF.

This chain uses TRBV19 with TRBJ2-3; D perhaps matches TRBD2 (6 bases). This CDR3 is 15 amino acids long. CDR1 is LNHDA and CDR2 is SQIVND in the germline V gene (reference sequence). Trimming stripped 7 bases from V and 4 bases from J, with 18 bases between. CDR3 loop: CASTSGGRRADTQYF. CDR3 DNA: TGTGCCAGTACGAGCGGAGGCAGGAGGGCAGATACGCAGTATTTT.

The J gene is TRBJ1-3, the V gene TRBV19; D perhaps matches TRBD1 (5 bases). This CDR3 comprises 14 residues. V gave up 5 bases and J gave up 1 base, with 9 bases separating them. Germline V gene data show CDR1 as LNHDA and CDR2 as SQIVND (reference sequence). CDR3 nucleotide sequence: TGTGCCAGTAGTCTACGACAGTCTGGAAACACCATATATTTT. Amino acid sequence: CASSLRQSGNTIYF.

This clone occurred once. CDR3 amino acids: CASSFPGNEQFF. The CDR3 nucleotides are TGTGCCAGCAGTTTTCCGGGCAATGAGCAGTTCTTC. The chain links TRBV28 to TRBJ2-1; D ambiguous. Germline assignment: CDR1 MDHEN and CDR2 SYDVKM. The CDR3 is made up of 12 amino acids. The germline V and J ends were trimmed by 3 bases and 6 bases, with 6 bases remaining between them.